Listed below are T cell receptor beta chains from one sample, sequenced in a study of CD8+CD57+ T cells in acquired aplastic anemia. TCRdb called the reads again in MiXCR, with one record for every CDR3 protein. The sample holds 450,000 to 600,000 distinct CDR3 sequences, about a third seen once. Sequencing used sorted CD4+, CD8+, or CD8+CD57+ T cells (not recorded which) from PBMCs. These receptors were taken from a human donor with aplastic anemia. The CDR3 runs from the conserved cysteine through the conserved F or W. The D gene is left open where the match is weak. Size values are once, few and many counts, or a class for expanded clones, and some rows have none.

D | J | V | size | DNA | CDR3
NA | TRBJ1-3 | TRBV7-3 | many | TGTGCCAGCAGCTTAAGCATAGAAAACACCATATATTTT | CASSLSIENTIYF
NA | TRBJ2-1 | TRBV7-3 | NA | TGTGCCAGCAGCTTATATACGGGCCCTAATGAGCAGTTCTTC | CASSLYTGPNEQFF
NA | TRBJ2-6 | TRBV2 | NA | TGTGCCAGCAGTTTGAGGGTTGGGGCCAACGTCCTGACTTTC | CASSLRVGANVLTF
NA | TRBJ1-5 | TRBV9 | NA | TGTGCCAGCAGCGTAGGGAGGGGCCGCAATCAGCCCCAGCATTTT | CASSVGRGRNQPQHF
NA | TRBJ2-7 | TRBV25-1 | NA | TGTGCCAGCAGCATTGGGCAGGGGTCGTTTCCGTACTTC | CASSIGQGSFPYF
NA | TRBJ2-7 | TRBV2 | many | TGTGCCAGCACCCTATCCATACAATCCTACGAGCAGTACTTC | CASTLSIQSYEQYF
TRBD1 | TRBJ2-2 | TRBV15 | NA | TGCGCCAGCAGAAAGACAGGGCCGTCCGGGGAGCTGTTTTTT | CASRKTGPSGELFF
TRBD1 | TRBJ2-7 | TRBV25-1 | NA | TGTGCCAGCAGTTTATCAACAGGGGGTAACGAGCAGTACTTC | CASSLSTGGNEQYF
NA | TRBJ2-3 | TRBV27 | NA | TGTGCCAGCAGCCCCTCCCTCGGAGCATTTACAGATACGCAGTATTTT | CASSPSLGAFTDTQYF
NA | TRBJ1-5 | TRBV20-1 | few | TGCAGTGCTAGAGTGGCGGATCAGCCCCAGCATTTT | CSARVADQPQHF
TRBD2 | TRBJ2-3 | TRBV20-1 | few | TGCAGTGCGTTCCCTAGCGGGGGAACAGATACGCAGTATTTT | CSAFPSGGTDTQYF
NA | TRBJ1-3 | TRBV4-3 | NA | TGCGCCAGCAGCCAAGAATCTGCCTCTGGAAACACCATATATTTT | CASSQESASGNTIYF
TRBD2 | TRBJ2-2 | TRBV6-5 | NA | TGTGCCAGCAGTTTTCACCCGGGACTAGCAGAGACCGGGGAGCTGTTTTTT | CASSFHPGLAETGELFF
TRBD2 | TRBJ2-7 | TRBV20-1 | NA | TGCAGTGCTAGAGAAGTTGGGCGCAAGCGGGGTGCGGAAGAGCAGTACTTC | CSAREVGRKRGAEEQYF
TRBD1 | TRBJ2-7 | TRBV7-3 | many | TGTGCCAGCAGTTCAACGGACAGGACAGCTGACTCCTACGAGCAGTACTTC | CASSSTDRTADSYEQYF
TRBD1 | TRBJ1-6 | TRBV6-4 | few | TGTGCCAGCAGTGTCTCCGGGACAGGGAACTCCTATAATTCACCCCTCCACTTT | CASSVSGTGNSYNSPLHF
TRBD2 | TRBJ2-5 | TRBV19 | NA | TGTGCCAGTAGTAACCCACGTTCGGGGGGGCACGAGACCCAGTACTTC | CASSNPRSGGHETQYF
NA | TRBJ1-1 | TRBV7-9 | NA | TGTGCCAGCAGCTTCAGGGACGGGGACACTGAAGCTTTCTTT | CASSFRDGDTEAFF
TRBD1 | TRBJ1-2 | TRBV19 | NA | TGTGCCAGTATTCCCGGGACAGGGGGCCCTAACTATGGCTACACCTTC | CASIPGTGGPNYGYTF
NA | TRBJ1-1 | TRBV19 | few | TGTGCCAGTAGAGAAGGGCCGGGACCCCCCAAGATTACTGAAGCTTTCTTT | CASREGPGPPKITEAFF
NA | TRBJ2-3 | TRBV29-1 | NA | TGCAGCGTTGAAGAGCCTAGAGATACGCAGTATTTT | CSVEEPRDTQYF
NA | TRBJ1-4 | TRBV19 | many | TGTGCCAGTAGCAACTACAGGGATGAAAAACTGTTTTTT | CASSNYRDEKLFF
NA | TRBJ1-2 | TRBV30 | NA | TGTGCCTGGGAAGGACGGGACTATGGCTACACCTTC | CAWEGRDYGYTF
NA | TRBJ1-6 | TRBV7-2 | many | TGTGCCAGCAGCTTACAGGGGCTGGGAAATTCACCCCTCCACTTT | CASSLQGLGNSPLHF
NA | TRBJ2-5 | TRBV24-1 | NA | TGTGCCAGCAGTGGAGTCAGGGGGGCCGAGGAGACCCAGTACTTC | CASSGVRGAEETQYF
NA | TRBJ2-1 | TRBV5-1 | few | TGCGCCAGCAGCTTGGAGGCCAGGTCCTACGAGCAGTTCTTC | CASSLEARSYEQFF
TRBD1 | TRBJ2-7 | TRBV10-3 | once | TGTGCCACCAGTGACACCGGACAGGGGGCCAGCGAGCAGTACTTC | CATSDTGQGASEQYF
TRBD1 | TRBJ1-1 | TRBV24-1 | NA | TGTGCCAGCAGTCGCAGACAGGGCAACATGAACACTGAAGCTTTCTTT | CASSRRQGNMNTEAFF
TRBD1 | TRBJ2-7 | TRBV5-1 | few | TGCGCCAGCAGCCGTGGACAGGGGGCGGTAGACGAGCAGTACTTC | CASSRGQGAVDEQYF
TRBD1 | TRBJ1-5 | TRBV25-1 | NA | TGTGCCAGCAGGGGAACCGGGACAGCTAACACCGGGGAGGGCGATCTGCCCCAGCATTTT | CASRGTGTANTGEGDLPQHF
NA | TRBJ2-3 | TRBV20-1 | NA | TGCAGTGCCGCTGCCGATACGCAGTATTTT | CSAAADTQYF
NA | TRBJ2-5 | TRBV20-1 | NA | TGCAGTGCGGACCGACTAACTCGGTGGGAGACCCAGTACTTC | CSADRLTRWETQYF
NA | TRBJ2-7 | TRBV20-1 | many | TGCAGTGCTAGGGGAGATTACGAGCAGTACTTC | CSARGDYEQYF
NA | TRBJ2-1 | TRBV24-1 | many | TGTGCCATCATAGACAGTAATGGAGAGCAGTTCTTC | CAIIDSNGEQFF
NA | TRBJ1-5 | TRBV7-2 | many | TGTGCCAGCAGCTTATTACTGGAAGGGCCCCAGCATTTT | CASSLLLEGPQHF
NA | TRBJ1-5 | TRBV20-1 | NA | TGCAGTGCTAGAGAGCCGTTCGGGGACGGGGGCAATCAGCCCCAGCATTTT | CSAREPFGDGGNQPQHF
NA | TRBJ1-6 | TRBV3-1 | few | TGTGCCAGCAGCCAAGTCGGGGGGAATTCACCCCTCCACTTT | CASSQVGGNSPLHF
TRBD2 | TRBJ2-3 | TRBV4-2 | NA | TGTGCCAGCCACCCAGTTGTTAGCGGGGGGGGAGATACGCAGTATTTT | CASHPVVSGGGDTQYF
NA | TRBJ2-5 | TRBV5-1 | NA | TGCGCCAGCAGCACCACCCTCTCGTCCCTAGCCACATCAGAGACCCAGTACTTC | CASSTTLSSLATSETQYF
NA | TRBJ2-1 | TRBV7-2 | few | TGTGCCAGCAGCCTGTGGGGGGATGAGCAGTTCTTC | CASSLWGDEQFF
NA | TRBJ1-2 | TRBV19 | once | TGTGCCAGTAGGACTACCGACGGGGGAAACACCTTC | CASRTTDGGNTF
NA | TRBJ2-7 | TRBV7-9 | many | TGTGCCAGCAGCCCAATCGGGACCGGGAGTGAGCAGTACTTC | CASSPIGTGSEQYF
NA | TRBJ2-6 | TRBV11-1 | few | TGTGCCAGGGATACCGGGACAAAAAAAAACTCTGGGGCCAACGTCCTGACTTTC | CARDTGTKKNSGANVLTF
TRBD2 | TRBJ2-5 | TRBV14 | few | TGTGCCAGCAGCCAACTAGCGGGGTGGGCAGAGACCCAGTACTTC | CASSQLAGWAETQYF
NA | TRBJ2-3 | TRBV4-2 | NA | TGTGCCAGCAGCCTGCCCGGGGGTGCAACAGATACGCAGTATTTT | CASSLPGGATDTQYF
NA | TRBJ1-1 | TRBV9 | few | TGTGCCAGCAGCGTATTTGACACCTTGAACACTGAAGCTTTCTTT | CASSVFDTLNTEAFF
NA | TRBJ1-3 | TRBV5-1 | NA | TGCGCCAGCAGCACTTCGGGACCCAGCTCTGGAAACACCATATATTTT | CASSTSGPSSGNTIYF